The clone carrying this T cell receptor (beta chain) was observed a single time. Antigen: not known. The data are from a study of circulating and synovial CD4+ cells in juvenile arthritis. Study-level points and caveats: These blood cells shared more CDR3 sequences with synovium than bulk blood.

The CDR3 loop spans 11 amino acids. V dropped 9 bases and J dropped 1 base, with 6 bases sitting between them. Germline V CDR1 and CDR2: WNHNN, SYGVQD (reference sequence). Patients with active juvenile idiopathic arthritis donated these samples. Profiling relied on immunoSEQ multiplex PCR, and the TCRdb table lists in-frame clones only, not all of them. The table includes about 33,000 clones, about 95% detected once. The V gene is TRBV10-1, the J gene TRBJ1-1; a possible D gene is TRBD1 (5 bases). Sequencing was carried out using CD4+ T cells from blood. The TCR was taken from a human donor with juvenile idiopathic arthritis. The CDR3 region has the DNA TGCGCCAGGGGGGGGAACACTGAAGCTTTCTTT. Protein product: CARGGNTEAFF.